This TCR beta chain was recovered during a study of T cell responses to AZD1222 COVID-19 vaccine. Overall study findings and caveats: Increases in Spike-specific TCR breadth and depth were seen after two AZD1222 doses.

From germline, CDR1 is SGDLS and CDR2 YYNGEE. Between the trimmed V and J ends, which lost 4 bases and 1 base, there was a span of 6 bases. This CDR3 spans 13 amino acids. Comment on this clone: What it binds is unknown.

TCRdb's table, derived via immunoSEQ multiplex PCR, lists solely in-frame clones and lacks some. The data show over 150,000 clones, with around nine tenths seen just once and 2.5% to 3% held by the top ten. This specimen consisted of peripheral blood, obtained on day 0 of AZD1222 vaccination. V gene TRBV9 combines with J gene TRBJ1-5; D uncertain. This receptor was obtained from an adult in good health. The CDR3 sequence is CASSMGSNQPQHF. The CDR3 DNA follows: TGTGCCAGCAGCATGGGGAGCAATCAGCCCCAGCATTTT.